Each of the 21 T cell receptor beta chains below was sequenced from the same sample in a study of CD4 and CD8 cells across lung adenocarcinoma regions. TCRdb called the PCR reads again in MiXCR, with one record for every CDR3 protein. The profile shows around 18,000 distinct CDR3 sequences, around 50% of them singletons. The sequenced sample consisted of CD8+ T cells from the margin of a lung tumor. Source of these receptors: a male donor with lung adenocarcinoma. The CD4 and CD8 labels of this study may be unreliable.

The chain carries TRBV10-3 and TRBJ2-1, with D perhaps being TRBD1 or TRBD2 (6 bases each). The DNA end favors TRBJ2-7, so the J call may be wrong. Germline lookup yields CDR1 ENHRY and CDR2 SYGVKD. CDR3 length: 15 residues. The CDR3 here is CAGGTGAGVNYEQYF. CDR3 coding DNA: TGTGCCGGGGGAACGGGGGCAGGGGTTAACTACGAGCAGTACTTC.

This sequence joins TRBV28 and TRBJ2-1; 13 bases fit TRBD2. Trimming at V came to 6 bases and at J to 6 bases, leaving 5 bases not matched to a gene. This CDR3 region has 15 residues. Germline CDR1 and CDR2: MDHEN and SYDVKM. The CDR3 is CASRGGLAGVNEQFF. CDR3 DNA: TGTGCCAGCAGGGGTGGACTAGCGGGAGTCAATGAGCAGTTCTTC.

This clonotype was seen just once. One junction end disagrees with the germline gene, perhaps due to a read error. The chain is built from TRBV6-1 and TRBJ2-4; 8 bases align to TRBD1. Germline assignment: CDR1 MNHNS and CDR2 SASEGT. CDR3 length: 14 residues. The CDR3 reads CRVRGPGAKNTQYF. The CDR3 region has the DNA TGCCGCGTCAGGGGGCCGGGAGCGAAAAACACGCAGTACTTC.

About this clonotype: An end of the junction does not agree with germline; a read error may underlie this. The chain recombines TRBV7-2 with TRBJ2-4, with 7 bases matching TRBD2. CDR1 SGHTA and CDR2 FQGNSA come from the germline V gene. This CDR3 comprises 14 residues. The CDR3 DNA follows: TGTGCGAGGCCCGGCGGGAGTGACCAAAACACTCAGTACTTC. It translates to CARPGGSDQNTQYF.

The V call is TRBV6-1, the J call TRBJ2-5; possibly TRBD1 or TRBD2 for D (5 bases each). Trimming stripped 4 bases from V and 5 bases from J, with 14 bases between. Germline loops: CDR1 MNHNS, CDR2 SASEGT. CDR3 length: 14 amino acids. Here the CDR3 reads CASSAGLLGETQYF. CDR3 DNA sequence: TGTGCCAGCAGTGCGGGGCTACTCGGGGAGACCCAGTACTTC.

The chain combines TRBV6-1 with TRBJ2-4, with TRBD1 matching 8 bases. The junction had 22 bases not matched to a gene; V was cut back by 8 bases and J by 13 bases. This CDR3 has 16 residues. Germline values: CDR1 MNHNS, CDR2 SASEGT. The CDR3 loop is CASARRGQGRTETQYF. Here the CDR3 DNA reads TGTGCCAGCGCCCGACGAGGACAGGGTCGTACAGAGACGCAGTACTTC.

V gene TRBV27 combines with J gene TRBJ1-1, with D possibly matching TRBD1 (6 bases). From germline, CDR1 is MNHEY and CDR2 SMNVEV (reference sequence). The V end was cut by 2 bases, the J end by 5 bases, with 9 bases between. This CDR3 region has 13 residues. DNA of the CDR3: TGTGCCAGCAGTTTACAGGGGAGGACTGAAGCTTTCTTT. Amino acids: CASSLQGRTEAFF.

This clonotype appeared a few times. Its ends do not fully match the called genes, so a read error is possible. The CDR3 DNA is TGTGCTAGCAGCCGACAGGGGGCTGGAGAGACCCAGTACTTC. Its translation is CASSRQGAGETQYF. The gene calls are TRBV7-7 and TRBJ2-1, with TRBD1 identical over 10 bases. The DNA end lines up better with TRBJ2-5; the J call may be wrong. Germline V gene lookup returns CDR1 SSHAT and CDR2 FNYEAQ (reference sequence). The CDR3 runs to 14 residues.

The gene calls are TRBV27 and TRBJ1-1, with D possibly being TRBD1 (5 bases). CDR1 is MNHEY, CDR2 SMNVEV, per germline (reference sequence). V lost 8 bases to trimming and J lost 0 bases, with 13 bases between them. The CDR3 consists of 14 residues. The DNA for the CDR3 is TGTGCCAGCTTCCACGGGGCCATGAACACTGAAGCTTTCTTT. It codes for CASFHGAMNTEAFF.

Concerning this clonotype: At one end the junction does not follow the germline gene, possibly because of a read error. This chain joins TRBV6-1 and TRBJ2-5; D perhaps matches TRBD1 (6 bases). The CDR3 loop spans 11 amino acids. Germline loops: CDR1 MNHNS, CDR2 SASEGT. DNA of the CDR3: TGTGCCAGCAGTGAAATGGGGGACACCTGCTTC. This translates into CASSEMGDTCF.

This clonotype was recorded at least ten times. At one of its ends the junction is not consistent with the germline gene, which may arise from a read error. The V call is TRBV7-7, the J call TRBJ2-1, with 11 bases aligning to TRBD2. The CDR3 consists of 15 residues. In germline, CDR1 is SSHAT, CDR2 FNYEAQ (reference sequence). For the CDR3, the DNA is TGTGCTAGCAGCCCGAGACTAGCGGGGAAGGATGAGCAGTTCTTC. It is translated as CASSPRLAGKDEQFF.

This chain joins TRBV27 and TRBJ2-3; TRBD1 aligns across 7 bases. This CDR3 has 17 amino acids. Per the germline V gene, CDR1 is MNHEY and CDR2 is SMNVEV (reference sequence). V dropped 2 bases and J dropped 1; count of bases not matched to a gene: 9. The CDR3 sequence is CASSLKGAEFGTDTQYF. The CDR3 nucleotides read TGTGCCAGCAGTTTAAAGGGGGCAGAATTCGGCACAGATACGCAGTATTTT.

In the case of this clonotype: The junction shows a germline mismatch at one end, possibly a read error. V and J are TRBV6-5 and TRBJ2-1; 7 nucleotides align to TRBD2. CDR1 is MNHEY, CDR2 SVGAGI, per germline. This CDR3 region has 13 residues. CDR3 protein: CASSYSGGETGGF. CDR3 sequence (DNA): TGTGCCAGCAGTTACTCAGGAGGAGAGACGGGGGGCTTC.

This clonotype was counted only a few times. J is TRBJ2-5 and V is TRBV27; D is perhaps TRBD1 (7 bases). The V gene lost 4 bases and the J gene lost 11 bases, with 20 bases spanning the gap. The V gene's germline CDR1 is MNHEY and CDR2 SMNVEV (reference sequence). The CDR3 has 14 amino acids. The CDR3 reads CASSSKGARREQYF. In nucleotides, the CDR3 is TGTGCCAGCAGTTCCAAGGGGGCGCGACGGGAGCAGTACTTC.

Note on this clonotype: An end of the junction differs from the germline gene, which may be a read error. The CDR3 DNA reads as TGTGCCAGCCGCGAAGCGGGGCCGGGGGCCAAAAACATGCAGTATTTC. This codes for CASREAGPGAKNMQYF. This sequence joins TRBV6-1 and TRBJ2-1, with D perhaps TRBD2 (7 bases). The CDR3 loop spans 16 amino acids. Germline V lookup: CDR1 MNHNS, CDR2 SASEGT.

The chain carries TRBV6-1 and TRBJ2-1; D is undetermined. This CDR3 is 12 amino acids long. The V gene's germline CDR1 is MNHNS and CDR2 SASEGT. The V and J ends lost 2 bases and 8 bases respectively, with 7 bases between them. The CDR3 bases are TGTGCCAGCAGTGAAAGACCCTATGAGCAGTTCTTC. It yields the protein CASSERPYEQFF.

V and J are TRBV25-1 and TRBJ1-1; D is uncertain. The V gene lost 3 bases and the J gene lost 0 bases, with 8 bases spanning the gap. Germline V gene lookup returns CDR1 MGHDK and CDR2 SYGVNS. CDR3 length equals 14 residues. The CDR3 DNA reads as TGTGCCAGCAGTGAGTGGCATATGAACACTGAAGCTTTCTTT. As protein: CASSEWHMNTEAFF.

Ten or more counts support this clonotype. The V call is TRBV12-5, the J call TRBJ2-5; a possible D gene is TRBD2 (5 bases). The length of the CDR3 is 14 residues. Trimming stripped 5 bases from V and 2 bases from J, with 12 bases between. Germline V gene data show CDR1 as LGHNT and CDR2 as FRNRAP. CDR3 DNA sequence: TGTGCTAGTGGTCCATTCACTAGACAAGAGACCCAGTACTTC. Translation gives CASGPFTRQETQYF.

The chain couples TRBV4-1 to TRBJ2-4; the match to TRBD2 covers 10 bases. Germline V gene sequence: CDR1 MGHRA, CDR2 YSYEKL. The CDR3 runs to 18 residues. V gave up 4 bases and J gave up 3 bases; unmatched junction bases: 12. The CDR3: CASSRGLAEGTGKNIQYF. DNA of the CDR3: TGCGCCAGCAGCCGAGGACTAGCGGAGGGGACTGGCAAAAACATTCAGTACTTC.

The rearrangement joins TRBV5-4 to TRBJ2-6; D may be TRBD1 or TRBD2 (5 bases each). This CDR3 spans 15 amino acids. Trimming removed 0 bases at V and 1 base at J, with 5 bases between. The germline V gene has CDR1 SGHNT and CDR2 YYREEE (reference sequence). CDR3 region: CASSLGGSGANVLTF. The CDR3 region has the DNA TGTGCCAGCAGCTTGGGGGGGTCTGGGGCCAACGTCCTGACTTTC. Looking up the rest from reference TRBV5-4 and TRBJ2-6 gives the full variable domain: ETGVTQSPTHLIKTRGQQVTLRCSSQSGHNTVSWYQQALGQGPQFIFQYYREEENGRGNFPPRFSGLQFPNYSSELNVNALELDDSALYLCASSLGGSGANVLTFGAGSRLTVL.

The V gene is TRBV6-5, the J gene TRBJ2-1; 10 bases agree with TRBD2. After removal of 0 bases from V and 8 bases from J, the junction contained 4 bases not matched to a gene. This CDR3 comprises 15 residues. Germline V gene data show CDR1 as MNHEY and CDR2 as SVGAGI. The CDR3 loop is CASSYSSGGAHEQFF. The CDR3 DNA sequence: TGTGCCAGCAGTTACTCCAGCGGGGGGGCCCATGAGCAGTTCTTC.